The 9 T cell receptor beta chains below were found in one sample sequenced in a study of blood T cell repertoires in COVID-19 (dated by TCRdb to 2020 to 2022). Preparation of the library involved the immunoSEQ multiplex PCR assay. TCRdb limited this immuneACCESS table to in-frame rearrangements with V and J called. A share of clones is missing; checked studies link under half to unresolved V genes, and the rest is unexplained. For this sample there are around 400,000 clones; more than 70% appear just once. The top ten constitute 8.5% to 12% of the sample. Source material: peripheral blood. These receptors all stem from a woman in her 30s with COVID-19, enrolled during active disease.

The chain joins TRBV10-3 to TRBJ2-1, with 7 nucleotides matching TRBD2. In germline, CDR1 is ENHRY, CDR2 SYGVKD. This CDR3 spans 13 amino acids. Unmatched junction bases numbered 3, after V lost 1 base and J lost 9 bases. The CDR3 loop reads CAISELLAGEQFF. The CDR3 DNA follows: TGTGCCATCAGTGAGTTGTTAGCGGGTGAGCAGTTCTTC.

This chain uses TRBV19 with TRBJ1-2; 8 bases align to TRBD1. The CDR3 spans 16 residues. V was clipped by 2 bases and J by 4 bases; unmatched bases: 9. Per germline, CDR1 LNHDA and CDR2 SQIVND (reference sequence). The CDR3 bases are TGTGCCAGTAGTATATTTGGCTCAGGGGGCGTCTATGGCTACACCTTC. This sequence encodes CASSIFGSGGVYGYTF.

J is TRBJ2-7 and V is TRBV7-3; the D gene is possibly TRBD2 (5 bases). The ends were cut back, 3 bases at V and 2 bases at J, with 8 bases in the middle. In germline, CDR1 is SGHTA, CDR2 FQGTGA. This CDR3 contains 13 residues. CDR3 protein: CASSFGLTYEQYF. CDR3 nucleotide sequence: TGTGCCAGCAGCTTCGGACTTACCTACGAGCAGTACTTC. The entire variable domain, with the rest obtained from reference TRBV7-3 and TRBJ2-7, is as follows: GAGVSQTPSNKVTEKGKYVELRCDPISGHTALYWYRQSLGQGPEFLIYFQGTGAADDSGLPNDRFFAVRPEGSVSTLKIQRTERGDSAVYLCASSFGLTYEQYFGPGTRLTVT.

The chain has TRBV2 and TRBJ2-1, with 10 bases matching TRBD2. V dropped 4 bases and J dropped 8; count of bases not matched to a gene: 5. The germline gives CDR1 SNHLY, CDR2 FYNNEI. The CDR3 runs to 14 residues. CDR3 in amino acids: CASSGRLAGDEQFF. As DNA, the CDR3 is TGTGCCAGCAGTGGCCGACTAGCGGGCGATGAGCAGTTCTTC.

J is TRBJ2-7 and V is TRBV6-5, with 7 bases lining up with TRBD1. Germline V gene sequence: CDR1 MNHEY, CDR2 SVGAGI. The ends lost 7 bases at V and 2 bases at J; junction bases unmatched: 8. There are 14 residues in the CDR3. The CDR3 loop is CASKLDRAPYEQYF. CDR3 sequence (DNA): TGTGCCAGCAAGCTCGACAGGGCCCCCTACGAGCAGTACTTC.

The chain recombines TRBV3-1 (or the pseudogene TRBV3-2) with TRBJ1-6; 7 bases map to TRBD1. There are 15 residues in the CDR3. The trim removed 4 bases at V and 6 bases at J, leaving 6 bases unmatched. Germline CDR1 reads LGHDT; CDR2 reads YNNKEL (reference sequence). This chain's CDR3 is CASSRGDSANSPLHF. The CDR3 region has the DNA TGTGCCAGCAGCCGGGGGGACAGTGCTAATTCACCCCTCCACTTT.

V usage is TRBV2 and J usage is TRBJ2-5; 7 nucleotides match TRBD1. Germline-derived CDR1 and CDR2 are SNHLY and FYNNEI. V lost 5 bases and J lost 4; bases outside the gene matches: 4. This CDR3 contains 13 residues. The CDR3 coding sequence is TGTGCCAGCAGTAGGGACAGCGGAGAGACCCAGTACTTC. Translation gives CASSRDSGETQYF.

The chain recombines TRBV28 with TRBJ2-7; D is perhaps TRBD1 (6 bases). Germline assignment: CDR1 MDHEN and CDR2 SYDVKM. The CDR3 extends over 16 amino acids. V was trimmed by 5 bases and J by 0 bases, leaving 17 bases between them. The CDR3 DNA is TGTGCCAGCAGTGATCCGGGACAAATTTTCTCCTACGAGCAGTACTTC. Protein: CASSDPGQIFSYEQYF.

The chain links TRBV7-2 to TRBJ2-7; 10 positions agree with TRBD1. The trim removed 5 bases at V and 3 bases at J, leaving 4 bases unmatched. Germline V gene lookup returns CDR1 SGHTA and CDR2 FQGNSA. CDR3 length: 14 residues. CDR3 protein: CASSHGTGDYEQYF. In DNA, the CDR3 is TGTGCCAGCAGCCACGGGACAGGGGACTACGAGCAGTACTTC. Supplemented by reference TRBV7-2 and TRBJ2-7, the full variable domain reads GAGVSQSPSNKVTEKGKDVELRCDPISGHTALYWYRQSLGQGLEFLIYFQGNSAPDKSGLPSDRFSAERTGGSVSTLTIQRTQQEDSAVYLCASSHGTGDYEQYFGPGTRLTVT.